This T cell receptor (beta chain) was captured in a study of graft-versus-host responses after intestinal transplantation. The wider study: Those transplanted obtained multivisceral, liver-intestinal, or isolated intestinal grafts.

With regard to this clone: What it binds is unknown.

Data came from immunoSEQ multiplex PCR; TCRdb stores just in-frame clones and leaves some out. The sample holds roughly 64,000 clones; 90% to 95% are singletons and the top ten take around 1.7%. V shed 0 bases and J 2 bases; nucleotides not matched to a gene: 2. Germline CDR1 is MNHEY and CDR2 is SVGAGI. The CDR3 consists of 15 residues. The clonotype comes from a human donor who was the organ donor for an intestinal transplant. Sample: unstimulated CD8+ T cells sorted from spleen or lymph node cells, taken before transplant. The chain combines TRBV6-5 with TRBJ2-7, with 9 bases matching TRBD2. CDR3 nucleotides: TGTGCCAGCAGTTACTCTAGCGGGAGAACCTACGAGCAGTACTTC. Translated, it gives CASSYSSGRTYEQYF.